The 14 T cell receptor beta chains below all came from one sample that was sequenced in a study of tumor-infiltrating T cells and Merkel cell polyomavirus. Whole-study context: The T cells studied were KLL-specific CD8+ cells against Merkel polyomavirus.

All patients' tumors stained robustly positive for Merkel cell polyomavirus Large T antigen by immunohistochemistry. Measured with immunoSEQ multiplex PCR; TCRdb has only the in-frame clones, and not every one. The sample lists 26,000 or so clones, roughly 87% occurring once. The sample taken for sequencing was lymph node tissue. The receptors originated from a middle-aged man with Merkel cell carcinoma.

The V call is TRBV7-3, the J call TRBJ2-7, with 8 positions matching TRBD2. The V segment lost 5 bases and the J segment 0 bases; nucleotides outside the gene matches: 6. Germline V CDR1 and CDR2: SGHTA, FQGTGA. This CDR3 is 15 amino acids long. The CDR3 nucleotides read TGTGCCAGCAGCCTACGGGGGGGGAGCTCCTACGAGCAGTACTTC. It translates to CASSLRGGSSYEQYF. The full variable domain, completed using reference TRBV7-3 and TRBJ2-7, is GAGVSQTPSNKVTEKGKYVELRCDPISGHTALYWYRQSLGQGPEFLIYFQGTGAADDSGLPNDRFFAVRPEGSVSTLKIQRTERGDSAVYLCASSLRGGSSYEQYFGPGTRLTVT.

The CDR3 spells CASSLLGAGQPQHF. The DNA of the CDR3 is TGCGCCAGCAGCTTGTTGGGGGCAGGGCAGCCCCAGCATTTT. The chain has TRBV5-1 and TRBJ1-5, with D possibly being TRBD1 (6 bases). V was cut by 1 base and J by 7 bases, with 12 bases left in between. CDR1 SGHRS and CDR2 YFSETQ come from the germline V gene. CDR3 length: 14 residues.

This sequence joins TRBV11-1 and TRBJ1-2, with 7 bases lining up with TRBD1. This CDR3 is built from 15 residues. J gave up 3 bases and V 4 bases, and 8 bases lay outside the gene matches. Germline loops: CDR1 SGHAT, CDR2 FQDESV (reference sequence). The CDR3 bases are TGTGCCAGCAGCTCTACCGGGACAGATTACTATGGCTACACCTTC. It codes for CASSSTGTDYYGYTF.

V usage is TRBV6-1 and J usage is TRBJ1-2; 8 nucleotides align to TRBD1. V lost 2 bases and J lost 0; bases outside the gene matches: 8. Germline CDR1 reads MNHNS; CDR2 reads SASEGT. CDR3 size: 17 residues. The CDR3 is CASSEYGTGGSNYGYTF. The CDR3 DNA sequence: TGTGCCAGCAGTGAATACGGAACAGGGGGGTCTAACTATGGCTACACCTTC.

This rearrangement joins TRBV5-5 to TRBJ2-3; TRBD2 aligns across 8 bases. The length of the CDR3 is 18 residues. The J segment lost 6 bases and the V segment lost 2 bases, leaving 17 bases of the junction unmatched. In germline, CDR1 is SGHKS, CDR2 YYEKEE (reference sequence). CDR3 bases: TGTGCCAGCAGCTTTTGGTGGATCTCAAGCGGGAGTTACGATACGCAGTATTTT. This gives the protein CASSFWWISSGSYDTQYF.

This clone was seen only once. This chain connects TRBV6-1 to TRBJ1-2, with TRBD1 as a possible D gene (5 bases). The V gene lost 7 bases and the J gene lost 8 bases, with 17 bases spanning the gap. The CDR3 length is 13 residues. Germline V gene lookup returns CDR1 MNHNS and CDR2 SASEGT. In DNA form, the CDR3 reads TGTGCCAGCACCGAATCCGGGACTCAAGGCTACACCTTC. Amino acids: CASTESGTQGYTF.

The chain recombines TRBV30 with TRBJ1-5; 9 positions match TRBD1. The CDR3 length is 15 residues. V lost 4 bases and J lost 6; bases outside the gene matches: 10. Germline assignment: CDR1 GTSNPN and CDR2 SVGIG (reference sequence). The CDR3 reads CAWTTGQGRTQPQHF. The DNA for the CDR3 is TGTGCCTGGACCACGGGACAGGGTAGAACTCAGCCCCAGCATTTT. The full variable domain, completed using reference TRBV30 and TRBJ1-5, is SQTIHQWPATLVQPVGSPLSLECTVEGTSNPNLYWYRQAAGRGLQLLFYSVGIGQISSEVPQNLSASRPQDRQFILSSKKLLLSDSGFYLCAWTTGQGRTQPQHFGDGTRLSIL.

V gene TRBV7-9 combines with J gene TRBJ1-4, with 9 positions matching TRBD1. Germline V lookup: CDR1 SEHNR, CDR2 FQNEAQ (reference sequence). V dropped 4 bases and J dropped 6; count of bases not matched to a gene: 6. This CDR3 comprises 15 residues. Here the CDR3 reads CASSYTTGGDEKLFF. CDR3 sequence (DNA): TGTGCCAGCAGCTACACGACAGGGGGAGATGAAAAACTGTTTTTT.

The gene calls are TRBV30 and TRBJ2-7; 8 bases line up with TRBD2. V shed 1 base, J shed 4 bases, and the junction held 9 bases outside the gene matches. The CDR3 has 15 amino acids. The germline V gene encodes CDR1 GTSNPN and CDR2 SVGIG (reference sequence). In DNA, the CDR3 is TGTGCCTGGAGTGGGTCGGGTAGCGGGGCGTACGAGCAGTACTTC. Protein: CAWSGSGSGAYEQYF. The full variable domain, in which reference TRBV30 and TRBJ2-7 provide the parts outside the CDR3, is SQTIHQWPATLVQPVGSPLSLECTVEGTSNPNLYWYRQAAGRGLQLLFYSVGIGQISSEVPQNLSASRPQDRQFILSSKKLLLSDSGFYLCAWSGSGSGAYEQYFGPGTRLTVT.

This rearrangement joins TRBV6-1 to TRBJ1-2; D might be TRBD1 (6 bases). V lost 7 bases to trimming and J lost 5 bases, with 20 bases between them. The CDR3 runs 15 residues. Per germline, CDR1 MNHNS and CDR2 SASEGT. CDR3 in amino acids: CASNPQQGIKYGYTF. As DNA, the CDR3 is TGTGCCAGCAACCCCCAGCAGGGGATAAAATATGGCTACACCTTC.

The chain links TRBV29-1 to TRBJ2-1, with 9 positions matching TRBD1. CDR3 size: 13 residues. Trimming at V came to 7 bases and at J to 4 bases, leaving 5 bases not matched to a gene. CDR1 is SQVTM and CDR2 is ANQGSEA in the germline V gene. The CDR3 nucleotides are TGCAGCGGGAGAGGGACAGGGTACAATGAGCAGTTCTTC. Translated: CSGRGTGYNEQFF.

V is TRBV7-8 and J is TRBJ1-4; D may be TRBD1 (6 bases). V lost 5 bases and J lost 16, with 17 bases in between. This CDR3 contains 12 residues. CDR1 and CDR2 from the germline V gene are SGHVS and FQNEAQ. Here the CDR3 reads CASSLLQGVRFF. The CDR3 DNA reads TGTGCCAGCAGCCTCCTACAGGGTGTACGGTTTTTT.

The CDR3 here is CAWSTLGTGDEQYF. CDR3 DNA sequence: TGTGCCTGGAGTACCCTGGGAACAGGGGACGAGCAGTACTTC. V and J are TRBV30 and TRBJ2-7; 7 nucleotides line up with TRBD1. The CDR3 length is 14 residues. Germline V CDR1 and CDR2: GTSNPN, SVGIG (reference sequence). V was pared by 2 bases and J by 5 bases, with 9 bases of the junction left unmatched.

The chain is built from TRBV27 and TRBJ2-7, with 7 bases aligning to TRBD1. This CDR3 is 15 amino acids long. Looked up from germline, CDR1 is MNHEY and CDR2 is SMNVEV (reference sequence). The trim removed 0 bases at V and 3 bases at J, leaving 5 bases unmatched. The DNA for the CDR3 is TGTGCCAGCAGTTTATCCCGGACAGGTTTCTACGAGCAGTACTTC. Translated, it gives CASSLSRTGFYEQYF.